This TCR beta chain was found in a study of T cell responses to AZD1222 COVID-19 vaccine. The protocol was immunoSEQ multiplex PCR, while the TCRdb copy is restricted to in-frame clones and leaves out a portion. This sample has some 49,000 clones; 65% to 80% occur once, and the top ten carry roughly 7%. CDR1 and CDR2 from the germline V gene are LGHDT and YNNKEL (reference sequence). The CDR3 contains 18 residues. Trimming at V came to 0 bases and at J to 4 bases, leaving 12 bases not matched to a gene. General study results and limits: The CD4 TCRs associated with vaccination extended across spike and predominated at 160-218 and 743-854.

On this clone: No antigen is known for it.

This specimen was peripheral blood, taken on day 0 of AZD1222 vaccination. The source is an adult in good health. The chain couples TRBV3-1 (or the pseudogene TRBV3-2) to TRBJ2-1; TRBD2 matches at 7 bases. CDR3: CASSQDIPGTTQYNEQFF. CDR3 DNA: TGTGCCAGCAGCCAAGATATTCCGGGGACTACTCAATACAATGAGCAGTTCTTC.